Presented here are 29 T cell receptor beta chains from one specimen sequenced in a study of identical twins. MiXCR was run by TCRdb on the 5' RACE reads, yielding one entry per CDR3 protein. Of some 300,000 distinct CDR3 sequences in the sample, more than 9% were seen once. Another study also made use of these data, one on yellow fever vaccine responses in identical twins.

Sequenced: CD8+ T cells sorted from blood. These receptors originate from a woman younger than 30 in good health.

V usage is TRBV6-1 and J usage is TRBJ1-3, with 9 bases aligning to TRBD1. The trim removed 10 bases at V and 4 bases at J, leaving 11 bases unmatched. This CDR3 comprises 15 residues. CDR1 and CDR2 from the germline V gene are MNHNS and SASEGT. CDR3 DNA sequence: TGTGCCACCTATTTCGGACAGGGGCCGGGAAACACCATATATTTT. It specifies CATYFGQGPGNTIYF.

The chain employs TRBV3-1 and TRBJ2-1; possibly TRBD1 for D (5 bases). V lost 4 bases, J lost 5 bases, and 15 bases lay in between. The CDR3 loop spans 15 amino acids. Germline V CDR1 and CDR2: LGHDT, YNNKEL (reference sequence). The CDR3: CASSRKDDRNNEQFF. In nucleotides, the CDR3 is TGTGCCAGCAGCCGCAAAGACGACAGAAACAATGAGCAGTTCTTC.

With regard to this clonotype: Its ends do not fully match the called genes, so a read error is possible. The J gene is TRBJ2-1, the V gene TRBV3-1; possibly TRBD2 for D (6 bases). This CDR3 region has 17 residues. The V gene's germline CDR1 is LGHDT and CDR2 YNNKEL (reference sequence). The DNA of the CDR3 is TGTGCCAGCTGCCAAGGCCCGGGGCGGGATGGCTACAATGAGCAGTTCTTC. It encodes CASCQGPGRDGYNEQFF.

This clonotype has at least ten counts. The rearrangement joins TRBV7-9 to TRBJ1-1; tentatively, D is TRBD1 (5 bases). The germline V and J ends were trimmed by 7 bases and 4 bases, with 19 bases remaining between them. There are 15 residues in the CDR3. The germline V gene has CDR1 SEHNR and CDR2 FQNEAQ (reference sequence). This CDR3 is CASTDPGGGITEAFF. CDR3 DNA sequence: TGTGCCAGCACCGACCCCGGGGGGGGGATCACTGAAGCTTTCTTT.

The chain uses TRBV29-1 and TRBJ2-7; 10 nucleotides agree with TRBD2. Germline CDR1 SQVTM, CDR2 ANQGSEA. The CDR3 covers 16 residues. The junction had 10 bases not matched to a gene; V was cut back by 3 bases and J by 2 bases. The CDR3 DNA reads TGCAGCGTTGAGCTAGCGGGAGTAAAAAACCCCTACGAGCAGTACTTC. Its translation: CSVELAGVKNPYEQYF.

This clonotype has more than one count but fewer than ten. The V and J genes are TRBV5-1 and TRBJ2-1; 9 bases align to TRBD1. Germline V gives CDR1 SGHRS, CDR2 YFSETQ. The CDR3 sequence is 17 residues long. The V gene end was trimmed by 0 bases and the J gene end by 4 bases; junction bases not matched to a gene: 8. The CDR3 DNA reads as TGCGCCAGCAGCTTGGCCCTGGACAGGGGCAGGTACAATGAGCAGTTCTTC. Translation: CASSLALDRGRYNEQFF.

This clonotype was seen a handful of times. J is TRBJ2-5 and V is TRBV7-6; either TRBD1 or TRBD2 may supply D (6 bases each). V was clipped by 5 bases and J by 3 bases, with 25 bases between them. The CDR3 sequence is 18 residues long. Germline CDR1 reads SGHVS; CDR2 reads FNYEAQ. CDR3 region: CASSTDPLGGRHKETQYF. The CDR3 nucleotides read TGTGCCAGCAGCACAGACCCCCTAGGGGGGAGACACAAAGAGACCCAGTACTTC.

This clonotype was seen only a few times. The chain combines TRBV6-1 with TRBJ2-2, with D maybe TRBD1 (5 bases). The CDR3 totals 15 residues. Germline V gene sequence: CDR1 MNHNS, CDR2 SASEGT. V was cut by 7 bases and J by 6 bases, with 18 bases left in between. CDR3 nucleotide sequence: TGTGCCAGCACGAAAGGGGCAGGGAAAGCCGGGGAGCTGTTTTTT. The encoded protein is CASTKGAGKAGELFF.

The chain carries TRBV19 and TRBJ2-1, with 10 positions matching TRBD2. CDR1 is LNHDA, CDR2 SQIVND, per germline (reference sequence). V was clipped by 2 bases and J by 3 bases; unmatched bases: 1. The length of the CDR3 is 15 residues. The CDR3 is CASSIKRGGYNEQFF. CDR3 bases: TGTGCCAGTAGTATAAAGCGGGGGGGCTACAATGAGCAGTTCTTC.

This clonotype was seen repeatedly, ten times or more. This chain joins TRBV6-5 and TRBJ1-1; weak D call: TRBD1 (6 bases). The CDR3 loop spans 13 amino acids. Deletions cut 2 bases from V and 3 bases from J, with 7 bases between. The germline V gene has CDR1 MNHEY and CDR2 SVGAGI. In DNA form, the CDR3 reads TGTGCCAGCAGTTACCGGACAGACACTGAAGCTTTCTTT. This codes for CASSYRTDTEAFF.

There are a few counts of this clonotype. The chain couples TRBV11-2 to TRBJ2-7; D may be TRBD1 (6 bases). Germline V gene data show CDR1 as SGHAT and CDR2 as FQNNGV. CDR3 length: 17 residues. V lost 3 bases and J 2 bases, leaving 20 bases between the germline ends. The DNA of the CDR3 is TGTGCCAGCAGCTTGGATCCCACCGGGACACCAACCTACGAGCAGTACTTC. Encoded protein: CASSLDPTGTPTYEQYF.

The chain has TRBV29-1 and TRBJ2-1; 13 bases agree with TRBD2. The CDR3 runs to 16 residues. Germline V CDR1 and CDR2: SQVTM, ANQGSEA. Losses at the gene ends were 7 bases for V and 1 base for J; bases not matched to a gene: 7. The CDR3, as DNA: TGCAGCGCCCCGGGACTAGCGGGAAGGTCCTACAATGAGCAGTTCTTC. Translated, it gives CSAPGLAGRSYNEQFF.

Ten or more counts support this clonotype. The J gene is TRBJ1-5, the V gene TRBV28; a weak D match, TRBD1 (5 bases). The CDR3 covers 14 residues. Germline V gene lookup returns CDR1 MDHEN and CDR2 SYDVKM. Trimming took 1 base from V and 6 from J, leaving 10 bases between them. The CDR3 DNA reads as TGTGCCAGCAGTTTATTCCCAGGGTTTCAGCCCCAGCATTTT. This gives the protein CASSLFPGFQPQHF.

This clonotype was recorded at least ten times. The CDR3 here is CASSPGGTDTQYF. Here the CDR3 DNA reads TGTGCCAGCAGTCCAGGCGGAACAGATACGCAGTATTTT. This sequence joins TRBV12-3 or TRBV12-4 and TRBJ2-3, with D unclear. The CDR3 covers 13 residues. V was shortened by 5 bases and J by 3 bases, with 9 bases between the two germline ends.

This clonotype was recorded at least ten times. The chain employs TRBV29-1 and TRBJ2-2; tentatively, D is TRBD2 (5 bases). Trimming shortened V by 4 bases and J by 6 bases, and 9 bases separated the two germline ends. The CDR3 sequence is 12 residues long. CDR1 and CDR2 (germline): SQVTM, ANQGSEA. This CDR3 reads CSVVLGAGELFF. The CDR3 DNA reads TGCAGCGTTGTACTAGGTGCCGGGGAGCTGTTTTTT.

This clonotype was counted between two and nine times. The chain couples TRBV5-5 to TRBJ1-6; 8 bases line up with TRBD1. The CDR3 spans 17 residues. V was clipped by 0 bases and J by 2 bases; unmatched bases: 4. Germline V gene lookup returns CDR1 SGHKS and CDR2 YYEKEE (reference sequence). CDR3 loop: CASSLDQGAAYNSPLHF. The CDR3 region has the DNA TGTGCCAGCAGCTTGGACCAGGGGGCTGCCTATAATTCACCCCTCCACTTT. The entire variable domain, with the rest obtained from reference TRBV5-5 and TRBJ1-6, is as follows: DAGVTQSPTHLIKTRGQQVTLRCSPISGHKSVSWYQQVLGQGPQFIFQYYEKEERGRGNFPDRFSARQFPNYSSELNVNALLLGDSALYLCASSLDQGAAYNSPLHFGNGTRLTVT.

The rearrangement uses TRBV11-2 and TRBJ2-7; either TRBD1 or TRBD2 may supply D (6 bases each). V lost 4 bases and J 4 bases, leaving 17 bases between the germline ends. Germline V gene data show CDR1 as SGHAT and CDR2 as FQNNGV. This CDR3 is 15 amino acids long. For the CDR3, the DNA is TGTGCCAGCAGCTCGACGCAGGAGGGGGGTTACGAGCAGTACTTC. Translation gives CASSSTQEGGYEQYF.

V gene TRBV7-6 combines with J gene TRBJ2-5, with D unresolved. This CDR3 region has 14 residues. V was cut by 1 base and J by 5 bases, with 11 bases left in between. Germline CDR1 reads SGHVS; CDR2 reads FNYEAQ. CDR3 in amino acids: CASSLEDLAETQYF. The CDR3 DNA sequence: TGTGCCAGCAGCTTAGAAGACCTGGCGGAGACCCAGTACTTC.

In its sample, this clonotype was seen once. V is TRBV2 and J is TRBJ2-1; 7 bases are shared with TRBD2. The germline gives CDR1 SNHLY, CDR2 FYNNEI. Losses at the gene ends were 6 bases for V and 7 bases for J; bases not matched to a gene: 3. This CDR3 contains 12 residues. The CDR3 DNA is TGTGCCAGCAGGGGGGGGTTTAATGAGCAGTTCTTC. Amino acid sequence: CASRGGFNEQFF.

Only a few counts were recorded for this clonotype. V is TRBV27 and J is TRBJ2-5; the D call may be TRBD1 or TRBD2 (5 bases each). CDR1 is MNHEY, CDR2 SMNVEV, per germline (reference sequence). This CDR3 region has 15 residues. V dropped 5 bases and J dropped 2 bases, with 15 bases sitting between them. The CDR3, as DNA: TGTGCCAGCAGTCTAGGGACGCATGGGCAAGAGACCCAGTACTTC. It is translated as CASSLGTHGQETQYF.

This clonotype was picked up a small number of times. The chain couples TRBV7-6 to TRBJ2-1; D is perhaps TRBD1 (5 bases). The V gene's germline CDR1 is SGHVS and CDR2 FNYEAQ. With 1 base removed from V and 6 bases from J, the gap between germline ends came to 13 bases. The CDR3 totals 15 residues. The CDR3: CASSLGRAVSNEQFF. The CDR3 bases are TGTGCCAGCAGCTTAGGCAGGGCGGTATCCAATGAGCAGTTCTTC.

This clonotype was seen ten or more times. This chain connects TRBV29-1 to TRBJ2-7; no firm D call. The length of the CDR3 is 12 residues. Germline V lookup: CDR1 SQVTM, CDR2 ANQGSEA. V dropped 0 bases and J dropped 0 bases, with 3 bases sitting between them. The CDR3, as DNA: TGCAGCGTTGAAGACAGCTCCTACGAGCAGTACTTC. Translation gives CSVEDSSYEQYF.

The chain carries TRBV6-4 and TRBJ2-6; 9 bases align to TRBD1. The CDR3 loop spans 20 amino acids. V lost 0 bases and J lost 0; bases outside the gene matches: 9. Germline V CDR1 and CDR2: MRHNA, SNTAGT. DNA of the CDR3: TGTGCCAGCAGTGACTCAATCGCGGGACAGGGACTCTCTGGGGCCAACGTCCTGACTTTC. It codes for CASSDSIAGQGLSGANVLTF.

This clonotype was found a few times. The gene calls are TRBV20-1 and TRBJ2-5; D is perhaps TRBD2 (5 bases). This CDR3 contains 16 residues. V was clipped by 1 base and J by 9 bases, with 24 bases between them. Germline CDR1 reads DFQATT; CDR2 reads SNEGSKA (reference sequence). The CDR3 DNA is TGCAGTGCTAGAGGGTACGGGGAGCCCATGAGAGAATCCCAGTACTTC. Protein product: CSARGYGEPMRESQYF.

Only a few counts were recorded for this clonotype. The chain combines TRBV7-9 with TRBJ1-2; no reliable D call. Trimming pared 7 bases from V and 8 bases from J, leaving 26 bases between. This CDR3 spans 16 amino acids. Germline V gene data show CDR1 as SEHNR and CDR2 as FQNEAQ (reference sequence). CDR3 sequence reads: CASTKGGIQTTGGYTF. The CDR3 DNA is TGTGCCAGCACCAAGGGCGGGATCCAAACGACGGGGGGCTACACCTTC.

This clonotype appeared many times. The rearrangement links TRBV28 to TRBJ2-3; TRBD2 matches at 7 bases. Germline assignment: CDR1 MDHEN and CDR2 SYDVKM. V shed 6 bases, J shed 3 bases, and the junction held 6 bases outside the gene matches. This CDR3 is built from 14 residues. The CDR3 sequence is CASRGGSPTDTQYF. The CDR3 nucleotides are TGTGCCAGCAGGGGCGGGAGTCCTACAGATACGCAGTATTTT.

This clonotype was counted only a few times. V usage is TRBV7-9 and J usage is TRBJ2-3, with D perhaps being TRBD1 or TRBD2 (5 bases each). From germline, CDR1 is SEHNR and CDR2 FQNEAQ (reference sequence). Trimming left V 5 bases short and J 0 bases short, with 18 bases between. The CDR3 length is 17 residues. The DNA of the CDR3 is TGTGCCAGCAGCCACCTTGGGGACGCACCAAGCACAGATACGCAGTATTTT. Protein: CASSHLGDAPSTDTQYF. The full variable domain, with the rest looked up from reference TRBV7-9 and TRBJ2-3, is DTGVSQNPRHKITKRGQNVTFRCDPISEHNRLYWYRQTLGQGPEFLTYFQNEAQLEKSRLLSDRFSAERPKGSFSTLEIQRTEQGDSAMYLCASSHLGDAPSTDTQYFGPGTRLTVL.

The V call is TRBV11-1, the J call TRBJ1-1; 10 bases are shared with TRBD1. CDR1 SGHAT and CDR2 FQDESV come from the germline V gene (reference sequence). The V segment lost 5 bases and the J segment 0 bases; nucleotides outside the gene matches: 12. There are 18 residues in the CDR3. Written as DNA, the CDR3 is TGTGCCAGCAGCGCAACCGGGACAGGGGACCTCGTGAACACTGAAGCTTTCTTT. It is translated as CASSATGTGDLVNTEAFF.

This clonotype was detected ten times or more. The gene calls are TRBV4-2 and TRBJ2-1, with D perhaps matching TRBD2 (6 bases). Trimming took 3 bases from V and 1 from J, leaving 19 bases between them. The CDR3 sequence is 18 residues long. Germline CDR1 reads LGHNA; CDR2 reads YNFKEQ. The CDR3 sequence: CASSQILRVADSYNEQFF. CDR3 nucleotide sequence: TGTGCCAGCAGCCAGATCCTCCGGGTAGCGGATTCCTACAATGAGCAGTTCTTC.